A selection of T cell receptor beta chains follows, all from one sample in a study of cytomegalovirus exposure and HLA in healthy donors. Repertoires were generated with immunoSEQ multiplex PCR, while TCRdb's copy carries only in-frame clones and drops some. Of about 130,000 clones in the sample, about 76% were seen once. Sequencing was done on a sample of PBMCs. The receptors stem from a middle-aged man in good health and CMV-seropositive. Each CDR3 is given with its conserved first and last residue. A D gene is named only where the DNA matches it firmly. Clone size is not always given. Where it is, it says once, few, many or a class for expanded clones.

j_call d_call v_call clone_size cdr3_aa cdr3_nt
TRBJ2-2 TRBD2 TRBV2 NA CASSGLAGGPRELFF TGTGCCAGCTCCGGACTAGCGGGGGGGCCACGGGAGCTGTTTTTT
TRBJ2-5 TRBD2 TRBV28 NA CASSLASGRYVETQYF TGTGCCAGCAGTTTGGCTAGCGGGAGATATGTGGAGACCCAGTACTTC
TRBJ2-7 TRBD2 TRBV15 NA CATSRDGTSGRYEQYF TGTGCCACCAGCAGAGATGGGACTAGCGGTCGCTACGAGCAGTACTTC
TRBJ2-5 TRBD1 TRBV15 NA CATSRDHRGRETQYF TGTGCCACCAGCAGAGATCACAGGGGGCGAGAGACCCAGTACTTC
TRBJ1-5 TRBD1 TRBV7-9 NA CASSLALTGGLSGNQPQHF TGTGCCAGCAGCTTAGCGTTAACAGGGGGCTTATCAGGCAATCAGCCCCAGCATTTT
TRBJ2-1 NA TRBV7-2 NA CASSSQLELEQFF TGTGCCAGCAGCTCCCAACTAGAACTTGAGCAGTTCTTC
TRBJ2-1 TRBD2 TRBV19 NA CASRRTSGRANEQFF TGTGCCAGTAGAAGGACTAGCGGGAGGGCGAATGAGCAGTTCTTC
TRBJ2-1 TRBD2 TRBV28 NA CAIEGWGLAGVSSYNEQFF TGTGCCATCGAGGGGTGGGGACTAGCTGGAGTCAGCTCCTACAATGAGCAGTTCTTC
TRBJ2-5 NA TRBV30 NA CAWSVGASRKKGFDQETQYF TGTGCCTGGAGTGTTGGGGCATCCAGAAAAAAAGGGTTTGACCAAGAGACCCAGTACTTC
TRBJ1-2 NA TRBV30 NA CAWSVQGRYGYTF TGTGCCTGGAGTGTTCAGGGGAGATATGGCTACACCTTC
TRBJ2-5 TRBD2 TRBV7-9 few CASSSGTSGSRETQYF TGTGCCAGCAGCTCAGGGACTAGCGGGAGTAGGGAGACCCAGTACTTC
TRBJ2-3 NA TRBV9 NA CASSGGLPSTDTQYF TGTGCCAGCAGCGGGGGACTGCCTAGCACAGATACGCAGTATTTT
TRBJ2-7 NA TRBV5-1 NA CASSLGQSAYEQYF TGCGCCAGCAGCTTGGGACAGTCCGCCTACGAGCAGTACTTC
TRBJ2-1 TRBD2 TRBV30 few CAWGLAGTLVWGEQFF TGTGCCTGGGGACTAGCGGGTACACTTGTCTGGGGGGAGCAGTTCTTC
TRBJ2-2 TRBD2 TRBV5-4 NA CASSQPGGAGTGELFF TGTGCCAGCAGCCAGCCGGGGGGGGCGGGGACCGGGGAGCTGTTTTTT
TRBJ1-5 TRBD1 TRBV6-4 NA CASSDSETGSTLQPQHF TGTGCCAGCAGTGACTCTGAGACAGGGAGCACCCTACAGCCCCAGCATTTT
TRBJ2-3 TRBD2 TRBV9 NA CASSVGAGAGDSDTQYF TGTGCCAGCTCCGTCGGGGCTGGAGCGGGAGACTCAGATACGCAGTATTTT
TRBJ2-2 TRBD2 TRBV28 NA CASSTSGRVAGELFF TGTGCCAGCAGCACTAGCGGGAGGGTGGCCGGGGAGCTGTTTTTT
TRBJ2-3 NA TRBV27 few CASSFYPPPGSVADTQYF TGTGCCAGCAGTTTTTACCCCCCCCCAGGGTCTGTTGCAGATACGCAGTATTTT
TRBJ2-5 NA TRBV2 NA CASSYSFQETQYF TGTGCCAGCAGCTACAGTTTCCAAGAGACCCAGTACTTC
TRBJ2-5 TRBD1 TRBV5-1 few CASSLEQGAKTQYF TGCGCCAGCAGCTTGGAACAGGGGGCGAAGACCCAGTACTTC
TRBJ2-7 TRBD1 TRBV18 NA CASSLDRGYEQYF TGTGCCAGCTCGCTGGACAGGGGCTACGAGCAGTACTTC
TRBJ2-3 TRBD1 TRBV5-1 few CASRRITGGKTSSTDTQYF TGCGCCAGCAGGCGCATTACAGGGGGAAAAACCTCTAGCACAGATACGCAGTATTTT
TRBJ1-5 TRBD1 TRBV11-2 NA CASSLGQGHQPQHF TGTGCCAGCAGCTTGGGACAGGGCCATCAGCCCCAGCATTTT
TRBJ2-7 NA TRBV11-3 once CASSFGLGSGYEQYF TGTGCCAGCAGCTTCGGCCTCGGGAGTGGATACGAGCAGTACTTC
TRBJ2-1 TRBD2 TRBV9 NA CASSVSGGSYNEQFF TGTGCCAGCAGCGTTAGCGGGGGATCCTACAATGAGCAGTTCTTC
TRBJ2-3 TRBD1 TRBV5-1 NA CASSLEDRVIDTQYF TGCGCCAGCAGCTTGGAGGACAGGGTGATTGATACGCAGTATTTT
TRBJ2-2 NA TRBV6-5 NA CASCGDANTGELFF TGTGCCAGTTGCGGTGACGCGAACACCGGGGAGCTGTTTTTT
TRBJ1-1 NA TRBV6-1 few CASRYRQRNTEAFF TGTGCCAGCAGATACCGACAGAGGAACACTGAAGCTTTCTTT
TRBJ1-1 NA TRBV6-5 NA CASSLAAGAAFF TGTGCCAGCAGTTTAGCAGCGGGGGCGGCTTTCTTT
TRBJ2-4 TRBD1 TRBV5-6 few CASSLPGQGPKNIQYF TGTGCCAGCAGCTTGCCGGGACAGGGCCCCAAAAACATTCAGTACTTC